These 13 T cell receptor beta chains originate from one sample sequenced in a study of cytomegalovirus exposure and HLA in healthy donors. It was with 60 Vbeta and 13 Jbeta primers that the PCR ran. Generated by immunoSEQ multiplex PCR, the TCRdb table keeps only in-frame clones and is missing some. This listing includes some 110,000 clones. The source material was PBMCs. These receptors all stem from a man between 25 and 39 years old in good health and CMV-seronegative.

The chain employs TRBV10-3 and TRBJ2-2; D is possibly TRBD2 (7 bases). V lost 7 bases and J 4 bases, leaving 13 bases between the germline ends. The germline gives CDR1 ENHRY, CDR2 SYGVKD. This CDR3 is built from 14 residues. CDR3 sequence reads: CAINGGGGTGELFF. CDR3 nucleotides: TGTGCCATCAATGGGGGCGGGGGCACCGGGGAGCTGTTTTTT.

The chain couples TRBV5-1 to TRBJ1-6; 11 nucleotides align to TRBD1. Germline CDR1 SGHRS, CDR2 YFSETQ. The CDR3 length is 14 residues. V trimming: 3 bases; J trimming: 8 bases; junction bases outside the gene matches: 1. CDR3 region: CASSSGQGDSPLHF. For the CDR3, the DNA is TGCGCCAGCAGCTCGGGACAGGGGGATTCACCCCTCCACTTT.

The rearrangement uses TRBV2 and TRBJ2-7, with TRBD1 matching 10 bases. Germline values: CDR1 SNHLY, CDR2 FYNNEI. The J segment lost 6 bases and the V segment lost 5 bases, leaving 10 bases of the junction unmatched. The CDR3 consists of 15 residues. CDR3 coding DNA: TGTGCCAGCAGTACCCGTGGGACAGGGGCCACCGAGCAGTACTTC. This codes for CASSTRGTGATEQYF.

The chain combines TRBV27 with TRBJ2-7; D uncertain. V shed 7 bases and J shed 1 base, with 17 bases lying between them. Germline V CDR1 and CDR2: MNHEY, SMNVEV (reference sequence). The CDR3 totals 15 residues. This chain's CDR3 is CASIKTGYESYEQYF. CDR3 DNA sequence: TGTGCCAGCATAAAGACTGGGTATGAGTCCTACGAGCAGTACTTC.

V is TRBV2 and J is TRBJ2-1; 13 bases fit TRBD2. J lost 8 bases, V lost 6 bases, and 7 bases had no gene match. The CDR3 is 15 amino acids. Looked up from germline, CDR1 is SNHLY and CDR2 is FYNNEI. The CDR3 DNA reads TGTGCCAGCAGGGGCGGGACTAGCGGGGCCCATGAGCAGTTCTTC. Protein sequence: CASRGGTSGAHEQFF.

The chain has TRBV7-2 and TRBJ2-3; 10 bases fit TRBD2. Germline CDR1 reads SGHTA; CDR2 reads FQGNSA. The CDR3 is 18 residues long. V trimming: 0 bases; J trimming: 2 bases; junction bases outside the gene matches: 8. In DNA form, the CDR3 reads TGTGCCAGCAGCTTAGCAGGGCTAGCGGGGGCCCTCACAGATACGCAGTATTTT. Translated: CASSLAGLAGALTDTQYF. Looking up the rest from reference TRBV7-2 and TRBJ2-3 gives the full variable domain: GAGVSQSPSNKVTEKGKDVELRCDPISGHTALYWYRQSLGQGLEFLIYFQGNSAPDKSGLPSDRFSAERTGGSVSTLTIQRTQQEDSAVYLCASSLAGLAGALTDTQYFGPGTRLTVL.

The chain joins TRBV6-1 to TRBJ2-5, with 11 nucleotides matching TRBD1. The J call may be wrong; the DNA end is better matched by TRBJ2-7. The CDR3 consists of 15 residues. Germline V lookup: CDR1 MNHNS, CDR2 SASEGT. The CDR3 nucleotides are TGTGCCAGCAGCGTGAAGGACAGGGGGCGGAGCGAGCAGTACTTC. Protein: CASSVKDRGRSEQYF.

The chain recombines TRBV5-1 with TRBJ2-5, with 8 positions matching TRBD2. The J call may be wrong; the DNA end is better matched by TRBJ2-7. Germline V gene sequence: CDR1 SGHRS, CDR2 YFSETQ. The CDR3 runs 16 residues. The CDR3: CASSLSGWLAGYEQYF. The DNA of the CDR3 is TGCGCCAGCAGCTTGAGTGGGTGGCTAGCGGGCTACGAGCAGTACTTC.

The chain employs TRBV11-2 and TRBJ1-5, with 8 bases identical to TRBD1. Germline V gene data show CDR1 as SGHAT and CDR2 as FQNNGV. J lost 4 bases, V lost 6 bases, and 8 bases had no gene match. The CDR3 is 15 residues long. CDR3 DNA sequence: TGTGCCAGCAGTTTCGGACAGGGACGAAATCAGCCCCAGCATTTT. It codes for CASSFGQGRNQPQHF.

The chain is built from TRBV11-2 and TRBJ1-2; D is undetermined. From germline, CDR1 is SGHAT and CDR2 FQNNGV. Trimming pared 2 bases from V and 3 bases from J, leaving 13 bases between. The CDR3 has 15 amino acids. CDR3 sequence (DNA): TGTGCCAGCAGCTTATCAACCAGAACCCACTATGGCTACACCTTC. Translating gives CASSLSTRTHYGYTF.

The chain is built from TRBV5-1 and TRBJ1-1; 7 bases are shared with TRBD1. Per germline, CDR1 SGHRS and CDR2 YFSETQ. J gave up 7 bases and V 5 bases, and 8 bases lay outside the gene matches. The CDR3 has 13 residues. For the CDR3, the DNA is TGCGCCAGCAGTTCAGTAGGGACAGATGAAGCTTTCTTT. Amino acids: CASSSVGTDEAFF.

The chain is built from TRBV4-3 and TRBJ2-5; 7 bases fit TRBD2. The junction had 5 bases not matched to a gene; V was cut back by 0 bases and J by 4 bases. Germline CDR1 and CDR2: LGHNA and YSLEER. This CDR3 is 15 amino acids long. In DNA form, the CDR3 reads TGCGCCAGCAGCCAAGATTGGGGAGGGACAGAGACCCAGTACTTC. Translating gives CASSQDWGGTETQYF.

This chain joins TRBV19 and TRBJ1-6, with 7 bases that match TRBD1. Losses at the gene ends were 4 bases for V and 0 bases for J; bases not matched to a gene: 3. The CDR3 sequence is 16 residues long. CDR1 is LNHDA, CDR2 SQIVND, per germline (reference sequence). The chain's CDR3 is CASSRGQISYNSPLHF. The CDR3 DNA sequence: TGTGCCAGTAGTAGGGGACAGATCTCCTATAATTCACCCCTCCACTTT.